The 29 T cell receptor beta chains in this list originate from one sample, sequenced in a study of cytomegalovirus exposure and HLA in healthy donors. This table comes from immunoSEQ multiplex PCR, and its TCRdb copy is limited to in-frame clones, with some not included. The top ten clones hold approximately 1.3% of a sample with about 130,000 clones, around nine tenths of them seen once. The material sequenced was PBMCs. Receptors originate from a young man in good health and CMV-seronegative.

The J gene is TRBJ2-3, the V gene TRBV14; D is unresolved. Trimming cost V 1 base and J 3 bases, with 11 bases left between them. Germline values: CDR1 SGHDN, CDR2 FVKESK. The CDR3 length is 15 residues. The CDR3 DNA reads TGTGCCAGCAGCCAAGGAGTCTCGATAACAGATACGCAGTATTTT. Translating it yields CASSQGVSITDTQYF.

The chain combines TRBV7-2 with TRBJ2-1, with a possible D match to TRBD2 (5 bases). Germline V gene data show CDR1 as SGHTA and CDR2 as FQGNSA. The CDR3 runs 15 residues. V was trimmed by 0 bases and J by 2 bases, leaving 8 bases between them. This CDR3 is CASSLAGVPYNEQFF. The CDR3 DNA reads as TGTGCCAGCAGCTTAGCGGGAGTACCCTACAATGAGCAGTTCTTC.

There are a few counts of this clone. The J gene is TRBJ1-2, the V gene TRBV7-6; TRBD1 might be the D (5 bases). The CDR3 is made up of 13 amino acids. Germline values: CDR1 SGHVS, CDR2 FNYEAQ. Trimming removed 4 bases from V and 1 base from J, with 7 bases in between. CDR3 residues: CASSYDSNYGYTF. DNA for the CDR3: TGTGCCAGCAGCTATGACAGTAACTATGGCTACACCTTC.

The J gene is TRBJ2-7, the V gene TRBV2, with D hard to call. Trimming left V 3 bases short and J 4 bases short, with 4 bases between. The CDR3 is 11 amino acids. Per the germline V gene, CDR1 is SNHLY and CDR2 is FYNNEI. CDR3 DNA sequence: TGTGCCAGCAGTGAGAGGTACGAGCAGTACTTC. This codes for CASSERYEQYF.

The genes are TRBV9 and TRBJ2-3, with a possible D match to TRBD2 (6 bases). Germline CDR1 and CDR2: SGDLS and YYNGEE. V was clipped by 0 bases and J by 4 bases, with 12 bases between them. The CDR3 runs to 15 residues. CDR3 sequence (DNA): TGTGCCAGCAGCGTAGGACTAGTTTTGGCAGATACGCAGTATTTT. It codes for CASSVGLVLADTQYF.

This clone was seen just once. This rearrangement joins TRBV7-6 to TRBJ2-7; 9 bases match TRBD1. The CDR3 contains 19 residues. Germline values: CDR1 SGHVS, CDR2 FNYEAQ. The V and J ends lost 1 base and 0 bases, in that order; junction bases with no gene match: 13. The CDR3 DNA is TGTGCCAGCAGCTTAGACACCTCTAGAGGACAGGGGAGCTCCTACGAGCAGTACTTC. Its protein product is CASSLDTSRGQGSSYEQYF.

CDR3 protein: CASSEDQGMGTEAFF. CDR3 DNA sequence: TGTGCCAGCAGCGAGGACCAGGGGATGGGCACTGAAGCTTTCTTT. This rearrangement joins TRBV5-4 to TRBJ1-1; weak D call: TRBD1 (6 bases). Per the germline V gene, CDR1 is SGHNT and CDR2 is YYREEE (reference sequence). The CDR3 is 15 amino acids. The V gene lost 4 bases and the J gene lost 4 bases, with 17 bases spanning the gap.

The gene calls are TRBV21-1 and TRBJ1-5. TRBV21-1 has pseudogene status. CDR3 length: 17 amino acids. Here the CDR3 reads CASSKFEYRGRTSPQHF. CDR3 nucleotides: TGTGCCAGCAGCAAATTCGAATACAGGGGCAGGACTAGCCCCCAGCATTTT.

This clone came up once. The chain carries TRBV7-9 and TRBJ2-5; no definite D call. The V gene's germline CDR1 is SEHNR and CDR2 FQNEAQ (reference sequence). Trimming cost V 3 bases and J 6 bases, with 5 bases left between them. The CDR3 runs 11 residues. CDR3 region: CASSFEKTQYF. The CDR3 DNA reads as TGTGCCAGCAGCTTTGAGAAGACCCAGTACTTC.

Details on this clone: Other nucleotide sequences from this sample produce the same CDR3. The chain couples TRBV30 to TRBJ2-7; D remains unclear. This CDR3 is built from 12 residues. CDR1 is GTSNPN, CDR2 SVGIG, per germline (reference sequence). Deletions cut 0 bases from V and 4 bases from J, with 7 bases between. The CDR3 sequence: CAWSVRGYEQYF. CDR3 bases: TGTGCCTGGAGTGTACGAGGTTACGAGCAGTACTTC.

The genes are TRBV19 and TRBJ2-2; 8 bases align to TRBD1. CDR3 size: 14 residues. Per germline, CDR1 LNHDA and CDR2 SQIVND (reference sequence). The V and J ends lost 6 bases and 1 base, in that order; junction bases with no gene match: 1. The CDR3 nucleotides are TGTGCCAGTAGAGGACAGGGGAACACCGGGGAGCTGTTTTTT. Amino acids: CASRGQGNTGELFF.

CDR3 coding DNA: TGCGCCAGCAGCTCAGGAACTAGCGGGAGGATCTACAATGAGCAGTTCTTC. Protein sequence: CASSSGTSGRIYNEQFF. The chain employs TRBV5-1 and TRBJ2-1; 12 bases match TRBD2. V lost 3 bases to trimming and J lost 3 bases; unmatched junction nucleotides: 7. The CDR3 totals 17 residues. Germline assignment: CDR1 SGHRS and CDR2 YFSETQ.

The chain links TRBV19 to TRBJ1-2; perhaps TRBD1 as D (5 bases). V was pared by 9 bases and J by 4 bases, with 12 bases between. The CDR3 length is 12 residues. From germline, CDR1 is LNHDA and CDR2 SQIVND (reference sequence). For the CDR3, the DNA is TGTGCCAGCCTACAGGAGACCTATGGCTACACCTTC. Translating it yields CASLQETYGYTF.

The chain carries TRBV28 and TRBJ1-2; D call uncertain. V dropped 2 bases and J dropped 4 bases, with 11 bases sitting between them. The CDR3 runs to 14 residues. Germline assignment: CDR1 MDHEN and CDR2 SYDVKM. The CDR3 protein is CASSLTQPPYGYTF. DNA for the CDR3: TGTGCCAGCAGTTTAACACAGCCTCCCTATGGCTACACCTTC.

The chain couples TRBV27 to TRBJ2-1; 12 bases fit TRBD2. The CDR3 covers 18 residues. CDR1 MNHEY and CDR2 SMNVEV come from the germline V gene (reference sequence). J was trimmed by 4 bases and V by 4 bases; bases with no gene match: 11. The CDR3 region is CASSYGLAGLGPYNEQFF. The CDR3 DNA is TGTGCCAGCAGTTACGGACTAGCGGGGCTAGGACCATACAATGAGCAGTTCTTC.

The rearrangement uses TRBV19 and TRBJ2-1, with a weak D call TRBD2 (6 bases). Trimming took off 3 bases at V and 5 bases at J, with 11 bases between the two ends. The germline V gene encodes CDR1 LNHDA and CDR2 SQIVND (reference sequence). The CDR3 runs 14 residues. The CDR3 here is CASSISDYNNEQFF. The CDR3 bases are TGTGCCAGTAGTATCTCGGACTACAACAATGAGCAGTTCTTC. The full variable domain, completed using reference TRBV19 and TRBJ2-1, is DGGITQSPKYLFRKEGQNVTLSCEQNLNHDAMYWYRQDPGQGLRLIYYSQIVNDFQKGDIAEGYSVSREKKESFPLTVTSAQKNPTAFYLCASSISDYNNEQFFGPGTRLTVL.

The rearrangement links TRBV6-1 to TRBJ1-1, with a tentative D call TRBD1 (5 bases). The V end was cut by 7 bases, the J end by 3 bases, with 18 bases between. Germline V lookup: CDR1 MNHNS, CDR2 SASEGT. This CDR3 is built from 15 residues. CDR3 residues: CASTKDGREDTEAFF. The DNA for the CDR3 is TGTGCCAGCACGAAGGACGGCAGGGAGGACACTGAAGCTTTCTTT.

The genes are TRBV11-2 and TRBJ2-7; D remains ambiguous. V lost 4 bases, J lost 4 bases, and 14 bases lay in between. CDR1 and CDR2 from the germline V gene are SGHAT and FQNNGV. This CDR3 has 14 amino acids. The CDR3 nucleotides are TGTGCCAGCAGCTCCCCAGGAACCTTGTACGAGCAGTACTTC. This codes for CASSSPGTLYEQYF.

The chain links TRBV27 to TRBJ2-1, with TRBD2 as a possible D gene (5 bases). In germline, CDR1 is MNHEY, CDR2 SMNVEV (reference sequence). V lost 4 bases and J lost 8, with 18 bases in between. This CDR3 has 15 residues. Here the CDR3 reads CASSSSDWGSDEQFF. The CDR3 coding sequence is TGTGCCAGCAGTTCCTCGGACTGGGGTTCCGATGAGCAGTTCTTC.

This clone was seen only a few times. This sequence joins TRBV19 and TRBJ2-7; the match to TRBD2 covers 12 bases. The CDR3 totals 15 residues. The V gene end was trimmed by 5 bases and the J gene end by 0 bases; junction bases not matched to a gene: 2. In germline, CDR1 is LNHDA, CDR2 SQIVND (reference sequence). The CDR3 region is CASSVTSGSSYEQYF. The CDR3 coding sequence is TGTGCCAGTAGTGTGACTAGCGGGAGCTCCTACGAGCAGTACTTC.

Only one count was recorded for this clone. The rearrangement links TRBV7-9 to TRBJ1-2; 7 nucleotides line up with TRBD1. The V gene end was trimmed by 3 bases and the J gene end by 8 bases; junction bases not matched to a gene: 6. Germline V gene data show CDR1 as SEHNR and CDR2 as FQNEAQ (reference sequence). This CDR3 is 13 amino acids long. CDR3 sequence reads: CASSFGQGDGYTF. The CDR3 DNA is TGTGCCAGCAGCTTTGGCCAGGGGGACGGCTACACCTTC.

The chain links TRBV5-4 to TRBJ2-6, with a possible D match to TRBD1 (5 bases). Trimming stripped 4 bases from V and 1 base from J, with 9 bases between. Germline V CDR1 and CDR2: SGHNT, YYREEE (reference sequence). The CDR3 contains 15 residues. This CDR3 is CASSPQGSGANVLTF. The CDR3 coding sequence is TGTGCCAGCAGCCCTCAGGGTTCTGGGGCCAACGTCCTGACTTTC.

The chain couples TRBV5-1 to TRBJ1-2; 7 bases are a match to TRBD1. With 4 bases clipped from V and 5 bases from J, the junction kept 14 bases outside the gene matches. This CDR3 region has 16 residues. Germline lookup yields CDR1 SGHRS and CDR2 YFSETQ. Here the CDR3 DNA reads TGCGCCAGCAGCCGAGGAACAGGGGAACGGGGGTATGGCTACACCTTC. This codes for CASSRGTGERGYGYTF.

The chain is built from TRBV7-2 and TRBJ2-1, with 7 bases matching TRBD2. V was pared by 5 bases and J by 0 bases, with 4 bases of the junction left unmatched. Germline assignment: CDR1 SGHTA and CDR2 FQGNSA. CDR3 length: 15 residues. CDR3 sequence reads: CASSPAGNSYNEQFF. CDR3 sequence (DNA): TGTGCCAGCAGCCCAGCGGGGAACTCCTACAATGAGCAGTTCTTC.

This clone occurred a few times. This CDR3 reads CASSQDPTPNYGYTF. The CDR3 nucleotides read TGCGCCAGCAGCCAAGACCCGACACCTAACTATGGCTACACCTTC. The chain carries TRBV4-3 and TRBJ1-2, with D unclear. CDR1 LGHNA and CDR2 YSLEER come from the germline V gene. V lost 0 bases and J lost 0, with 8 bases in between. This CDR3 spans 15 amino acids.

This chain connects TRBV5-6 to TRBJ1-1; the D is unclear. The CDR3 spans 16 residues. Germline values: CDR1 SGHDT, CDR2 YYEEEE. V lost 4 bases, J lost 5 bases, and 21 bases lay in between. The CDR3 sequence: CASSKTGRASRTEAFF. The CDR3 DNA reads TGTGCCAGCAGCAAGACTGGGAGGGCATCCCGGACTGAAGCTTTCTTT.

The gene calls are TRBV4-1 and TRBJ2-3; 7 bases are shared with TRBD2. Germline CDR1 and CDR2: MGHRA and YSYEKL. With V trimmed by 5 bases and J by 7 bases, 12 bases remained unmatched. The CDR3 length is 15 residues. The DNA of the CDR3 is TGCGCCAGCAGCACCCCAGGGAGGGAGGGTTATACGCAGTATTTT. It specifies CASSTPGREGYTQYF.

This chain links TRBV6-6 with TRBJ2-5; tentatively, D is TRBD2 (5 bases). The V gene's germline CDR1 is MNHNY and CDR2 SVGAGI (reference sequence). V lost 5 bases to trimming and J lost 5 bases, with 15 bases between them. The CDR3 is made up of 14 amino acids. The chain's CDR3 is CASSDGGAWETQYF. CDR3 bases: TGTGCCAGCAGTGACGGAGGCGCCTGGGAGACCCAGTACTTC.

This chain connects TRBV19 to TRBJ2-2; perhaps TRBD2 as D (5 bases). V was clipped by 8 bases and J by 6 bases, with 13 bases between them. The CDR3 totals 13 residues. From germline, CDR1 is LNHDA and CDR2 SQIVND (reference sequence). CDR3 DNA: TGTGCCAGTCTAGAGGGAAGGGCCGGGGAGCTGTTTTTT. Its protein product is CASLEGRAGELFF.